These 26 T cell receptor beta chains were all obtained from the same sample, sequenced in a study of blood T cell repertoires in COVID-19. The protocol was immunoSEQ multiplex PCR, while the TCRdb copy is restricted to in-frame clones and leaves out a portion. This table holds 380,000 or so clones, more than 80% found once. The sequencing input was peripheral blood. The receptors stem from a man aged 40-50 years with acute or convalescent COVID-19.

The chain combines TRBV14 with TRBJ1-2, with D uncertain. The CDR3 contains 13 residues. The germline V gene encodes CDR1 SGHDN and CDR2 FVKESK. Trimming left V 1 base short and J 7 bases short, with 10 bases between. Here the CDR3 reads CASSQVVDSGYTF. CDR3 sequence (DNA): TGTGCCAGCAGCCAAGTAGTCGATTCTGGCTACACCTTC.

The chain recombines TRBV9 with TRBJ2-7; 8 nucleotides align to TRBD1. CDR1 SGDLS and CDR2 YYNGEE come from the germline V gene. V lost 4 bases and J lost 7; bases outside the gene matches: 19. The CDR3 is 17 amino acids. The CDR3 sequence: CASSPRGGGQGAREQYF. The CDR3 DNA follows: TGTGCCAGCAGCCCTCGAGGCGGCGGGCAGGGGGCCCGAGAGCAGTACTTC.

The J gene is TRBJ2-2, the V gene TRBV5-8, with 12 nucleotides matching TRBD2. The CDR3 is 15 residues long. Trimming cost V 5 bases and J 4 bases; bases outside gene matches: 3. Germline CDR1 reads SGHTS; CDR2 reads YDEGEE. DNA for the CDR3: TGTGCCAGCAGTGGACTAGCGGGACCCACCGGGGAGCTGTTTTTT. Amino acid sequence: CASSGLAGPTGELFF.

This sequence joins TRBV11-2 and TRBJ2-1; 7 bases match TRBD2. Germline V gene lookup returns CDR1 SGHAT and CDR2 FQNNGV. The CDR3 totals 17 residues. Unmatched junction bases numbered 20, after V lost 5 bases and J lost 10 bases. The CDR3 region is CASSPGFAPRAGVEQFF. CDR3 nucleotide sequence: TGTGCCAGCAGCCCAGGTTTTGCCCCGAGGGCGGGAGTGGAGCAGTTCTTC.

The CDR3 nucleotides are TGCAGCGTTGAAGATAGAGGACAGGGGGCGAGGGGCTACACCTTC. The encoded protein is CSVEDRGQGARGYTF. This chain uses TRBV29-1 with TRBJ1-2; 11 bases line up with TRBD1. The V and J ends lost 0 bases and 8 bases, in that order; junction bases with no gene match: 8. CDR3 length: 15 residues. Germline V gene data show CDR1 as SQVTM and CDR2 as ANQGSEA.

The V call is TRBV28, the J call TRBJ2-1, with TRBD2 as a possible D gene (6 bases). V lost 5 bases and J 4 bases, leaving 12 bases between the germline ends. Looked up from germline, CDR1 is MDHEN and CDR2 is SYDVKM. CDR3 size: 14 residues. This CDR3 is CASSKSGGYNEQFF. CDR3 sequence (DNA): TGTGCCAGCAGTAAGTCCGGGGGTTACAATGAGCAGTTCTTC. Looking up the rest from reference TRBV28 and TRBJ2-1 gives the full variable domain: DVKVTQSSRYLVKRTGEKVFLECVQDMDHENMFWYRQDPGLGLRLIYFSYDVKMKEKGDIPEGYSVSREKKERFSLILESASTNQTSMYLCASSKSGGYNEQFFGPGTRLTVL.

The chain joins TRBV4-1 to TRBJ1-6; no definite D call. Germline V gene data show CDR1 as MGHRA and CDR2 as YSYEKL. Trimming stripped 0 bases from V and 0 bases from J, with 6 bases between. The CDR3 length is 16 residues. This CDR3 is CASSQDASSYNSPLHF. CDR3 DNA: TGCGCCAGCAGCCAAGATGCCAGCTCCTATAATTCACCCCTCCACTTT.

The V gene is TRBV3-1 (or the pseudogene TRBV3-2), the J gene TRBJ2-7, with 7 bases that match TRBD2. V lost 1 base and J lost 4; bases outside the gene matches: 4. This CDR3 contains 14 residues. The germline V gene has CDR1 LGHDT and CDR2 YNNKEL (reference sequence). In nucleotides, the CDR3 is TGTGCCAGCAGCCAAGGGACTAGTCTTTACGAGCAGTACTTC. It specifies CASSQGTSLYEQYF.

The genes are TRBV18 and TRBJ2-2, with D perhaps TRBD1 (5 bases). This CDR3 contains 15 residues. The ends were cut back, 2 bases at V and 5 bases at J, with 12 bases in the middle. In germline, CDR1 is KGHSH, CDR2 LQKENI. This CDR3 reads CASSPGQGLTGELFF. CDR3 nucleotides: TGTGCCAGCTCACCAGGCCAGGGTCTAACCGGGGAGCTGTTTTTT.

This clone has only one observation. The chain is built from TRBV5-1 and TRBJ1-1; D call uncertain. The CDR3 totals 14 residues. Trimming shortened V by 4 bases and J by 0 bases, and 10 bases separated the two germline ends. Looked up from germline, CDR1 is SGHRS and CDR2 is YFSETQ. The CDR3 bases are TGCGCCAGCAGCCCGCGGGCCATGAACACTGAAGCTTTCTTT. This encodes CASSPRAMNTEAFF.

The V and J genes are TRBV5-4 and TRBJ1-1, with D maybe TRBD1 (6 bases). There are 12 residues in the CDR3. Trimming stripped 6 bases from V and 2 bases from J, with 8 bases between. CDR1 and CDR2 from the germline V gene are SGHNT and YYREEE (reference sequence). The CDR3 region has the DNA TGTGCCAGCACAGGGGTAAACACTGAAGCTTTCTTT. As protein: CASTGVNTEAFF.

The V and J genes are TRBV28 and TRBJ2-3; TRBD1 matches at 9 bases. There are 15 residues in the CDR3. CDR1 and CDR2 (germline): MDHEN, SYDVKM. The V segment lost 5 bases and the J segment 4 bases; nucleotides outside the gene matches: 7. DNA of the CDR3: TGTGCCAGCAGTCCGGGACAGGGAAGGTCAGATACGCAGTATTTT. Its translation is CASSPGQGRSDTQYF.

The chain uses TRBV11-2 and TRBJ2-3, with a weak D call TRBD1 (6 bases). Deletions cut 5 bases from V and 1 base from J, with 22 bases between. CDR1 SGHAT and CDR2 FQNNGV come from the germline V gene. This CDR3 has 18 amino acids. The chain's CDR3 is CASSGANTGAGGTDTQYF. The DNA of the CDR3 is TGTGCCAGCAGCGGGGCAAATACAGGAGCAGGGGGCACAGATACGCAGTATTTT.

The rearrangement links TRBV6-6 to TRBJ1-5; D might be TRBD1 (6 bases). The CDR3 covers 15 residues. Trimming took 7 bases from V and 4 from J, leaving 17 bases between them. CDR1 is MNHNY and CDR2 is SVGAGI in the germline V gene (reference sequence). The CDR3 DNA sequence: TGTGCCAGCATGGAGAGGACAGCCTTAAATCAGCCCCAGCATTTT. It specifies CASMERTALNQPQHF.

This clone occurred once. V gene TRBV5-6 combines with J gene TRBJ2-7, with TRBD1 matching 8 bases. From germline, CDR1 is SGHDT and CDR2 YYEEEE. With V trimmed by 4 bases and J by 7 bases, 4 bases remained unmatched. The CDR3 spans 12 residues. The CDR3 region has the DNA TGTGCCAGCAGCCGGACAGGGCGTGAGCAGTACTTC. The encoded protein is CASSRTGREQYF.

The sample holds one count of this clone. J is TRBJ1-1 and V is TRBV27, with D possibly matching TRBD1 (6 bases). Germline V gene sequence: CDR1 MNHEY, CDR2 SMNVEV (reference sequence). The CDR3 is 15 amino acids. The germline V and J ends were trimmed by 0 bases and 4 bases, with 12 bases remaining between them. The DNA of the CDR3 is TGTGCCAGCAGTTTATCGCAGGGGAGGGCCACTGAAGCTTTCTTT. It encodes CASSLSQGRATEAFF.

This chain links TRBV30 with TRBJ1-2, with a weak D call TRBD1 (5 bases). The CDR3 contains 13 residues. Trimming took 4 bases from V and 8 from J, leaving 17 bases between them. Germline CDR1 reads GTSNPN; CDR2 reads SVGIG (reference sequence). The CDR3: CAWTVRGGRGYTF. The CDR3 nucleotides read TGTGCCTGGACAGTACGGGGCGGGAGAGGCTACACCTTC.

The genes are TRBV4-1 and TRBJ2-1; D perhaps matches TRBD1 (5 bases). The CDR3 consists of 18 residues. CDR1 and CDR2 from the germline V gene are MGHRA and YSYEKL. Trimming left V 3 bases short and J 2 bases short, with 20 bases between. The CDR3 loop reads CASSHQGHMDRTYNEQFF. CDR3 coding DNA: TGCGCCAGCAGCCACCAGGGTCATATGGACCGGACCTACAATGAGCAGTTCTTC.

The chain links TRBV29-1 to TRBJ1-2; D gene unclear. Germline V CDR1 and CDR2: SQVTM, ANQGSEA. With 7 bases removed from V and 7 bases from J, the gap between germline ends came to 19 bases. The CDR3 has 13 amino acids. This CDR3 reads CSGLLATTSGYTF. The CDR3 nucleotides read TGCAGCGGACTACTGGCTACTACTAGTGGCTACACCTTC.

The chain links TRBV19 to TRBJ1-1; 7 bases are a match to TRBD1. Germline V CDR1 and CDR2: LNHDA, SQIVND (reference sequence). J gave up 0 bases and V 7 bases, and 11 bases lay outside the gene matches. The CDR3 loop spans 16 amino acids. CDR3 region: CASNRDRELMNTEAFF. CDR3 nucleotides: TGTGCCAGTAACCGGGACAGAGAACTGATGAACACTGAAGCTTTCTTT.

This clone was counted only a few times. The chain employs TRBV29-1 and TRBJ1-2, with TRBD1 as a possible D gene (6 bases). Trimming cost V 6 bases and J 4 bases, with 15 bases left between them. There are 13 residues in the CDR3. Germline V lookup: CDR1 SQVTM, CDR2 ANQGSEA. In nucleotides, the CDR3 is TGCAGCGTCCGGGGGGCAGCGGGCTATGGCTACACCTTC. Translation gives CSVRGAAGYGYTF.

The rearrangement uses TRBV2 and TRBJ2-2; tentatively, D is TRBD1 (5 bases). The CDR3 sequence is 14 residues long. V shed 4 bases and J shed 4 bases, with 10 bases lying between them. Germline V gene lookup returns CDR1 SNHLY and CDR2 FYNNEI. The CDR3 coding sequence is TGTGCCAGCAGTGCATTAGACAGCACCGGGGAGCTGTTTTTT. Translation: CASSALDSTGELFF.

V gene TRBV4-1 combines with J gene TRBJ2-7, with D uncertain. The CDR3 is 14 amino acids. Germline CDR1 reads MGHRA; CDR2 reads YSYEKL. Between the trimmed V and J ends, which lost 0 bases and 6 bases, there was a span of 12 bases. The CDR3 protein is CASSQDPAAREQYF. As DNA, the CDR3 is TGCGCCAGCAGCCAAGATCCGGCAGCGCGCGAGCAGTACTTC.

This clone has a handful of counts. The V gene is TRBV18, the J gene TRBJ1-1, with D possibly TRBD1 on 6 matching bases. Trimming took 2 bases from V and 8 from J, leaving 9 bases between them. In germline, CDR1 is KGHSH, CDR2 LQKENI. The CDR3 contains 12 residues. The CDR3 reads CASSPSGTEAFF. CDR3 coding DNA: TGTGCCAGCTCACCATCAGGGACAGAAGCTTTCTTT.

This chain joins TRBV6-2 or TRBV6-3 and TRBJ1-5; perhaps TRBD1 as D (5 bases). The germline CDR1 and CDR2 sequences are MNHEY and SVGEGT. V shed 3 bases and J shed 6 bases, with 12 bases lying between them. The CDR3 extends over 14 amino acids. The chain's CDR3 is CASSYGGEAQPQHF. The CDR3 DNA is TGTGCCAGCAGTTATGGGGGGGAAGCTCAGCCCCAGCATTTT.

The chain joins TRBV6-5 to TRBJ1-2, with 7 bases aligning to TRBD1. The CDR3 totals 15 residues. Germline loops: CDR1 MNHEY, CDR2 SVGAGI. Unmatched junction bases numbered 3, after V lost 2 bases and J lost 0 bases. CDR3 loop: CASSYGGQANYGYTF. CDR3 coding DNA: TGTGCCAGCAGTTACGGTGGACAGGCTAACTATGGCTACACCTTC.